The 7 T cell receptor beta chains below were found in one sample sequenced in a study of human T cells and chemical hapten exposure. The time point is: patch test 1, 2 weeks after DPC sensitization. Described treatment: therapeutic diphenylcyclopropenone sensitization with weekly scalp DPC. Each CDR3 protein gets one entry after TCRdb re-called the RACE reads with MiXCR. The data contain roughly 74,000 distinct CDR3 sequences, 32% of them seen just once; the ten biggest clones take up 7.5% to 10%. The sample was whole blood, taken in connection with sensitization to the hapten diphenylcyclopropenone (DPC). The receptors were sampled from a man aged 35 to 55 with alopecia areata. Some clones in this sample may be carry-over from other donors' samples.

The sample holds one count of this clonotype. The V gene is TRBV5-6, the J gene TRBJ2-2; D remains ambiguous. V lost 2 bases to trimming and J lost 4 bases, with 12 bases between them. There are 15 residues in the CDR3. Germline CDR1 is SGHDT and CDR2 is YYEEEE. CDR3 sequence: CASSFGQSITGELFF. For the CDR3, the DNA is TGTGCCAGCAGCTTTGGTCAGTCAATCACCGGGGAGCTGTTTTTT.

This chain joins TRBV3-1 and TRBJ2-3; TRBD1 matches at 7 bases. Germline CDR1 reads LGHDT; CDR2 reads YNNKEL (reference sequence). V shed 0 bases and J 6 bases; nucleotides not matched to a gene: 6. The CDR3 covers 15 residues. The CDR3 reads CASSQDPGGGDTQYF. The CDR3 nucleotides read TGTGCCAGCAGCCAAGATCCAGGGGGTGGGGATACGCAGTATTTT.

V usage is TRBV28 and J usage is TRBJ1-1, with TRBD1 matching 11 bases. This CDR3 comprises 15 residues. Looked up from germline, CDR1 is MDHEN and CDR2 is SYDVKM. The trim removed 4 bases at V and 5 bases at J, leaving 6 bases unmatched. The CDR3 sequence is CASSWGQGVATEAFF. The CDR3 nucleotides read TGTGCCAGCAGTTGGGGACAGGGGGTAGCAACTGAAGCTTTCTTT.

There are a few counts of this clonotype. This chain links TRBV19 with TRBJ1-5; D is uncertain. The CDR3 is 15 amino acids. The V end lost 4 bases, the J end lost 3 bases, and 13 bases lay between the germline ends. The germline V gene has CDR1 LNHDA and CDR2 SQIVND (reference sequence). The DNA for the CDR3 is TGTGCCAGTAGTAGCTCGGACGGATACAATCAGCCCCAGCATTTT. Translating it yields CASSSSDGYNQPQHF.

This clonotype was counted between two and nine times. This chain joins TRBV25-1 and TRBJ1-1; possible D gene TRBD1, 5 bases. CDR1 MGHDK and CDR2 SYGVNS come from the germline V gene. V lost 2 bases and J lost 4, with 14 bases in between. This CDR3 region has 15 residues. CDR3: CASSEGTGGGTEAFF. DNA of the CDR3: TGTGCCAGCAGTGAAGGGACGGGTGGGGGCACTGAAGCTTTCTTT.

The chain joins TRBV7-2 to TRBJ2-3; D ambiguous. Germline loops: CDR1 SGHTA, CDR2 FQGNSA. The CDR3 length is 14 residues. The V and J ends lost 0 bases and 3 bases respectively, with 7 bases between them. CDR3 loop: CASSLAAWTDTQYF. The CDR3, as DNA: TGTGCCAGCAGCTTAGCGGCTTGGACAGATACGCAGTATTTT.

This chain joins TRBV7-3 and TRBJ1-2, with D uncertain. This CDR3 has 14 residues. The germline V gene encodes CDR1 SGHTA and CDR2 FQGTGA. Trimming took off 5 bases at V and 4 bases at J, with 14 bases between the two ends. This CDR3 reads CASSLSRDSYGYTF. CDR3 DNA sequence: TGTGCCAGCAGCCTCTCTCGAGACTCCTATGGCTACACCTTC.